Listed here is a single TCR beta chain. The antigen remains undetermined. The data belong to a study of radiation and T cells in renal cell carcinoma. About the study: Nephrectomy followed 15 Gy stereotactic body radiation by 4 weeks. Study outcomes and limitations: Top tumor clonotypes rose in blood 2 weeks post-radiation, then contracted.

The assay was immunoSEQ multiplex PCR, and TCRdb's table has in-frame clones only and misses some. The data show approximately 110,000 clones, roughly 80% seen once. The CDR3 extends over 17 amino acids. CDR1 is SEHNR and CDR2 is FQNEAQ in the germline V gene (reference sequence). The V gene lost 1 base and the J gene lost 0 bases, with 13 bases spanning the gap. Time point defined: baseline pretreatment blood. Treatment defined: 15 Gy SBRT to primary tumor, nephrectomy 4 weeks later. Blood was sampled at baseline, 2 weeks and 4 weeks after SBRT. The tumor was a clear cell renal cell carcinoma. This sequence was found in a woman aged 55-69 years with renal cell carcinoma. The rearrangement links TRBV7-9 to TRBJ2-1, with D perhaps TRBD1 (6 bases). Here the sequenced sample was blood, taken from a patient whose treatment included radiotherapy and nephrectomy. CDR3: CASSLGDRRSSYNEQFF. CDR3 nucleotide sequence: TGTGCCAGCAGCTTAGGCGACAGGCGAAGCTCCTACAATGAGCAGTTCTTC.